Below are 19 T cell receptor beta chains sequenced from a single sample in a study of cytomegalovirus exposure and HLA in healthy donors. Libraries were prepared by immunoSEQ multiplex PCR; TCRdb keeps only in-frame clonotypes and omits some of them. The repertoire holds tens of thousands of clones, over 75% seen once, with approximately 6.7% in the top ten. Sequencing was performed on PBMCs. All receptors derive from a woman aged 30 to 39 in good health and CMV-seronegative.

This chain links TRBV6-1 with TRBJ2-6; D gene unclear. The germline V gene has CDR1 MNHNS and CDR2 SASEGT. The CDR3 totals 17 residues. V was cut by 6 bases and J by 0 bases, with 15 bases left in between. CDR3 in DNA: TGTGCCAGCAGGGAATGGTCGTTCAGCTCTGGGGCCAACGTCCTGACTTTC. Protein product: CASREWSFSSGANVLTF.

The chain uses TRBV7-8 and TRBJ1-1; D possibly corresponds to TRBD1 (5 bases). CDR3 length: 17 residues. The ends were cut back, 0 bases at V and 1 base at J, with 15 bases in the middle. Germline lookup yields CDR1 SGHVS and CDR2 FQNEAQ. The CDR3 reads CASSLAPAGIKNTEAFF. The DNA of the CDR3 is TGTGCCAGCAGCTTAGCTCCGGCAGGGATCAAGAACACTGAAGCTTTCTTT.

This clone ranks as medium-sized. This chain links TRBV6-1 with TRBJ2-6; TRBD1 might be the D (5 bases). The CDR3 consists of 14 residues. Germline CDR1 is MNHNS and CDR2 is SASEGT. Trimming removed 8 bases at V and 1 base at J, with 9 bases between. The CDR3 protein is CASHRQSGANVLTF. The CDR3, as DNA: TGTGCCAGCCACCGACAGTCTGGGGCCAACGTCCTGACTTTC.

The chain combines TRBV5-4 with TRBJ2-1, with a weak D call TRBD2 (5 bases). V was shortened by 0 bases and J by 8 bases, with 21 bases between the two germline ends. Germline values: CDR1 SGHNT, CDR2 YYREEE (reference sequence). This CDR3 contains 17 residues. This chain's CDR3 is CASSLERAGRRLDEQFF. The CDR3 nucleotides read TGTGCCAGCAGCTTGGAGAGAGCAGGAAGGAGGTTAGATGAGCAGTTCTTC. Filled out from reference TRBV5-4 and TRBJ2-1, the complete variable domain reads ETGVTQSPTHLIKTRGQQVTLRCSSQSGHNTVSWYQQALGQGPQFIFQYYREEENGRGNFPPRFSGLQFPNYSSELNVNALELDDSALYLCASSLERAGRRLDEQFFGPGTRLTVL.

This clone was found once. The J gene is TRBJ2-1, the V gene TRBV28; 7 nucleotides line up with TRBD2. From germline, CDR1 is MDHEN and CDR2 SYDVKM. Germline trimming cut 5 bases from V and 6 bases from J; bases unmatched to any gene: 10. The CDR3 extends over 15 amino acids. The CDR3 bases are TGTGCCAGCAGTGAAACTAGCGTAGTAGCCAATGAGCAGTTCTTC. Its translation: CASSETSVVANEQFF.

This chain uses TRBV5-1 with TRBJ2-3; the D gene is possibly TRBD1 (8 bases). CDR3 length: 16 amino acids. Germline V gives CDR1 SGHRS, CDR2 YFSETQ. The V and J ends lost 4 bases and 3 bases respectively, with 18 bases between them. DNA for the CDR3: TGCGCCAGCAGCCCAAGAGGACAGGGAGGGACAGATACGCAGTATTTT. Residues: CASSPRGQGGTDTQYF.

This clone was seen a single time. The chain uses TRBV10-1 and TRBJ2-1; 11 bases line up with TRBD2. The ends lost 5 bases at V and 5 bases at J; junction bases unmatched: 8. The germline gives CDR1 WNHNN, CDR2 SYGVQD (reference sequence). CDR3 length: 16 amino acids. The chain's CDR3 is CASSRVLAGADNEQFF. In DNA, the CDR3 is TGCGCCAGCAGTCGCGTACTAGCGGGAGCAGACAATGAGCAGTTCTTC.

This chain links TRBV5-1 with TRBJ2-7, with a weak D call TRBD2 (6 bases). The CDR3 is made up of 16 amino acids. Trimming removed 2 bases at V and 1 base at J, with 16 bases between. Germline assignment: CDR1 SGHRS and CDR2 YFSETQ. This chain's CDR3 is CASSFGHLSGSYEQYF. The CDR3, as DNA: TGCGCCAGCAGCTTCGGACATCTTAGCGGATCCTACGAGCAGTACTTC.

As regards this clone: The same CDR3 also results from other DNA sequences found in this sample. The J gene is TRBJ1-4, the V gene TRBV5-1; 7 positions agree with TRBD1. Germline CDR1 SGHRS, CDR2 YFSETQ. The CDR3 is 14 residues long. J lost 3 bases, V lost 4 bases, and 3 bases had no gene match. CDR3 amino acids: CASSPGTANEKLFF. The CDR3 DNA is TGCGCCAGCAGCCCAGGGACAGCTAATGAAAAACTGTTTTTT.

The genes are TRBV9 and TRBJ2-1, with 9 nucleotides matching TRBD2. CDR1 SGDLS and CDR2 YYNGEE come from the germline V gene. J lost 7 bases, V lost 4 bases, and 12 bases had no gene match. The CDR3 covers 16 residues. The CDR3 nucleotides read TGTGCCAGCAGCTTCCGTGGAGCGGGAGGCCTTAATGAGCAGTTCTTC. Its translation: CASSFRGAGGLNEQFF.

The CDR3 reads CASKITGGLAYEQYF. The CDR3 DNA reads TGTGCCAGCAAAATAACAGGGGGTCTAGCCTACGAGCAGTACTTC. The rearrangement joins TRBV27 to TRBJ2-7, with 8 positions matching TRBD1. Trimming took 7 bases from V and 2 from J; bases not matched to a gene: 10. The germline V gene has CDR1 MNHEY and CDR2 SMNVEV (reference sequence). The length of the CDR3 is 15 residues.

About this clone itself: The identical CDR3 is also encoded by other nucleotide sequences in the sample. The chain links TRBV29-1 to TRBJ2-3, with TRBD1 matching over 8 bases. The junction had 7 bases not matched to a gene; V was cut back by 4 bases and J by 1 base. Germline values: CDR1 SQVTM, CDR2 ANQGSEA. The CDR3 loop spans 15 amino acids. This CDR3 is CSVAPDREGTDTQYF. The CDR3 DNA reads as TGCAGCGTTGCGCCGGACAGGGAAGGCACAGATACGCAGTATTTT.

The genes are TRBV10-1 and TRBJ2-1; 7 bases line up with TRBD2. The CDR3 spans 16 residues. Germline CDR1 reads WNHNN; CDR2 reads SYGVQD (reference sequence). With V trimmed by 2 bases and J by 6 bases, 10 bases remained unmatched. The CDR3 DNA reads TGCGCCAGCAGTGAGGGCGGGAGCCGCCTCCCCAATGAGCAGTTCTTC. It is translated as CASSEGGSRLPNEQFF.

V gene TRBV28 combines with J gene TRBJ2-7, with TRBD1 matching over 10 bases. The CDR3 runs to 14 residues. The ends lost 6 bases at V and 4 bases at J; junction bases unmatched: 6. CDR1 is MDHEN and CDR2 is SYDVKM in the germline V gene. The CDR3 loop reads CASSPRGQGYEQYF. The CDR3 coding sequence is TGTGCCAGCAGCCCACGGGGACAGGGGTACGAGCAGTACTTC.

V is TRBV5-6 and J is TRBJ2-1; TRBD1 might be the D (5 bases). The CDR3 extends over 14 amino acids. V shed 0 bases and J shed 10 bases, with 14 bases lying between them. The germline CDR1 and CDR2 sequences are SGHDT and YYEEEE. The CDR3 coding sequence is TGTGCCAGCAGCTTGGGGGGCCGGTACGAGGAGCAGTTCTTC. This encodes CASSLGGRYEEQFF.

The J gene is TRBJ2-3, the V gene TRBV4-1, with 8 bases fitting TRBD2. From germline, CDR1 is MGHRA and CDR2 YSYEKL. The CDR3 totals 17 residues. The J segment lost 2 bases and the V segment lost 3 bases, leaving 10 bases of the junction unmatched. The CDR3 DNA sequence: TGCGCCAGCAGCCAGGTCCAGCGGGGGCGGATCACAGATACGCAGTATTTT. Translating gives CASSQVQRGRITDTQYF.

The chain links TRBV10-3 to TRBJ2-7; TRBD2 might be the D (5 bases). From germline, CDR1 is ENHRY and CDR2 SYGVKD. Deletions cut 5 bases from V and 7 bases from J, with 21 bases between. This CDR3 region has 15 residues. CDR3 DNA sequence: TGTGCCATCAGTCCCACTAGTAAGGACGGTGGGGAGCAGTACTTC. Amino acid sequence: CAISPTSKDGGEQYF.

This clone was counted a few times. The chain joins TRBV9 to TRBJ2-3; TRBD2 matches 11 bases. The CDR3 extends over 15 amino acids. Germline V CDR1 and CDR2: SGDLS, YYNGEE. Trimming removed 0 bases from V and 5 bases from J; junction bases left unmatched: 2. The CDR3 loop is CASSVEGLAGDTQYF. CDR3 coding DNA: TGTGCCAGCAGCGTAGAAGGACTAGCGGGAGATACGCAGTATTTT.

This clone has a single count. The chain uses TRBV29-1 and TRBJ1-2; 9 bases map to TRBD1. Germline V gene data show CDR1 as SQVTM and CDR2 as ANQGSEA. CDR3 size: 13 residues. V gave up 5 bases and J gave up 8 bases; unmatched junction bases: 9. The CDR3 DNA reads TGCAGCGTTTCCCGGACAGGGGTAGAGGGCTACACCTTC. Translated: CSVSRTGVEGYTF.